This T cell receptor (beta chain) was identified in a study of blood T cell repertoires in COVID-19. Study background: The United States, Italy and Spain were the sources of the acute and convalescent COVID-19 samples. T cells, B-cell-depleted T cells, or PBMCs supplied cDNA or gDNA.

During active infection, Seattle patients enrolled and were then monitored through disease. Original methodology: Researchers report that nucleated cell counts were estimated from reference gene primer amplification. Assay: immunoSEQ multiplex PCR; the TCRdb copy retains only in-frame clones and omits some. V and J calls and clone size are copied from that table; D and trimming were computed from the DNA. The profile shows 300,000 to 400,000 clones, about 90% of them singletons. The germline V and J ends were trimmed by 8 bases and 3 bases, with 21 bases remaining between them. The CDR3 spans 16 residues. Germline V gene sequence: CDR1 KGHDR, CDR2 SFDVKD.

The sample consisted of peripheral blood. The gene calls are TRBV24-1 and TRBJ2-5; possible D gene TRBD1, 6 bases. The clonotype originates from a woman aged 70-85 years with COVID-19, enrolled during active disease. The CDR3 DNA reads TGTGCCACCATCCCGATCTTGGAACAGGGTGAAGAGACCCAGTACTTC. Protein: CATIPILEQGEETQYF.